These 17 T cell receptor beta chains came from one sample sequenced in a study of cytomegalovirus exposure and HLA in healthy donors. The study ran its PCR with 60 Vbeta and 13 Jbeta primers. Repertoires were generated with immunoSEQ multiplex PCR, while TCRdb's copy carries only in-frame clones and drops some. The sample includes 150,000 to 200,000 clones, more than 85% of them seen just once. The sequenced sample consisted of PBMCs. Receptor source: a girl under three years old in good health and CMV-seronegative.

This clone was found once. This chain links TRBV13 with TRBJ1-6; D gene uncertain. The ends were cut back, 5 bases at V and 7 bases at J, with 12 bases in the middle. Germline V gives CDR1 PRHDT, CDR2 FYEKMQ (reference sequence). There are 14 residues in the CDR3. DNA for the CDR3: TGTGCCAGCAGCCTCCGGGGTCCCAATTCACCCCTCCACTTT. This codes for CASSLRGPNSPLHF. Full variable domain (missing parts from reference TRBV13 and TRBJ1-6): AAGVIQSPRHLIKEKRETATLKCYPIPRHDTVYWYQQGPGQDPQFLISFYEKMQSDKGSIPDRFSAQQFSDYHSELNMSSLELGDSALYFCASSLRGPNSPLHFGNGTRLTVT.

The chain joins TRBV30 to TRBJ1-4; unclear D gene. Per germline, CDR1 GTSNPN and CDR2 SVGIG (reference sequence). This CDR3 has 12 residues. CDR3 nucleotides: TGTGCAGGACTTGCAACTAATGAAAAACTGTTTTTT. Translated, it gives CAGLATNEKLFF.

The table lists this clone with a count of one. The V gene is TRBV30, the J gene TRBJ2-7; a possible D gene is TRBD2 (5 bases). The length of the CDR3 is 13 residues. The germline V gene has CDR1 GTSNPN and CDR2 SVGIG (reference sequence). V was pared by 5 bases and J by 1 base, with 12 bases between. CDR3 DNA sequence: TGTGCCTGGTCCGGGGTTAAATCCTACGAGCAGTACTTC. It codes for CAWSGVKSYEQYF.

V gene TRBV6-6 combines with J gene TRBJ1-3; D is uncertain. The CDR3 totals 15 residues. The V and J ends lost 1 base and 2 bases respectively, with 9 bases between them. Germline V gives CDR1 MNHNY, CDR2 SVGAGI (reference sequence). Written as DNA, the CDR3 is TGTGCCAGCAGTTACTTCGCCGGGGCTGGAAACACCATATATTTT. It yields the protein CASSYFAGAGNTIYF.

V is TRBV27 and J is TRBJ2-5, with TRBD2 identical over 13 bases. TRBJ2-7 matches the DNA end more closely, so the J call is doubtful. The CDR3 extends over 18 amino acids. Germline lookup yields CDR1 MNHEY and CDR2 SMNVEV (reference sequence). The chain's CDR3 is CASSPPRTGTSGNYEQYF. The CDR3 nucleotides are TGTGCCAGCAGTCCCCCGCGCACCGGGACTAGCGGGAACTACGAGCAGTACTTC.

The chain couples TRBV7-2 to TRBJ1-1; maybe TRBD1 (5 bases). The CDR3 has 13 amino acids. Germline-derived CDR1 and CDR2 are SGHTA and FQGNSA. The V end lost 3 bases, the J end lost 1 base, and 6 bases lay between the germline ends. CDR3: CASSFTGNTEAFF. The CDR3 coding sequence is TGTGCCAGCAGCTTCACAGGGAACACTGAAGCTTTCTTT.

The genes are TRBV7-9 and TRBJ1-3; tentatively, D is TRBD1 (6 bases). Germline CDR1 is SEHNR and CDR2 is FQNEAQ (reference sequence). The germline V and J ends were trimmed by 5 bases and 0 bases, with 14 bases remaining between them. The CDR3 extends over 16 amino acids. CDR3 nucleotide sequence: TGTGCCAGCAGCCAACTAGGACAGCTCTCTGGAAACACCATATATTTT. It specifies CASSQLGQLSGNTIYF.

The chain is built from TRBV10-3 and TRBJ1-3; D not certain. Germline V gene sequence: CDR1 ENHRY, CDR2 SYGVKD. The CDR3 totals 15 residues. V dropped 2 bases and J dropped 7 bases, with 15 bases sitting between them. The CDR3 DNA sequence: TGTGCCATCAGTGAGCGGGCCCCCGGGAGTAACACCATATATTTT. It yields the protein CAISERAPGSNTIYF.

V is TRBV2 and J is TRBJ2-3, with TRBD2 identical over 10 bases. The length of the CDR3 is 15 residues. Unmatched junction bases numbered 2, after V lost 4 bases and J lost 1 base. Germline CDR1 is SNHLY and CDR2 is FYNNEI. The CDR3 coding sequence is TGTGCCAGCAGTGCCGGACTAGCGGGCACAGATACGCAGTATTTT. Encoded protein: CASSAGLAGTDTQYF. The entire variable domain, with the rest obtained from reference TRBV2 and TRBJ2-3, is as follows: EPEVTQTPSHQVTQMGQEVILRCVPISNHLYFYWYRQILGQKVEFLVSFYNNEISEKSEIFDDQFSVERPDGSNFTLKIRSTKLEDSAMYFCASSAGLAGTDTQYFGPGTRLTVL.

The chain has TRBV5-1 and TRBJ2-1; 7 positions match TRBD1. This CDR3 has 15 residues. The germline CDR1 and CDR2 sequences are SGHRS and YFSETQ. Trimming at V came to 0 bases and at J to 7 bases, leaving 7 bases not matched to a gene. The CDR3 DNA sequence: TGCGCCAGCAGCTTGGGGACAGGTGTTCAGAATGAGCAGTTCTTC. Encoded protein: CASSLGTGVQNEQFF.

The sample holds one count of this clone. The chain has TRBV6-6 and TRBJ2-3; 9 bases fit TRBD1. The CDR3 is made up of 15 amino acids. CDR1 and CDR2 (germline): MNHNY, SVGAGI (reference sequence). With V trimmed by 5 bases and J by 2 bases, 5 bases remained unmatched. As DNA, the CDR3 is TGTGCCAGCAGTGGCAGGGACAGGGCCACAGATACGCAGTATTTT. It translates to CASSGRDRATDTQYF.

The chain recombines TRBV6-1 with TRBJ1-5, with D perhaps matching TRBD1 (6 bases). The germline V gene has CDR1 MNHNS and CDR2 SASEGT. V was cut by 4 bases and J by 0 bases, with 13 bases left in between. There are 16 residues in the CDR3. The CDR3: CASSGKTGHSNQPQHF. DNA for the CDR3: TGTGCCAGCAGTGGAAAAACAGGGCATAGCAATCAGCCCCAGCATTTT.

The chain is built from TRBV4-1 and TRBJ2-1; D unresolved. Trimming pared 0 bases from V and 7 bases from J, leaving 19 bases between. This CDR3 comprises 17 residues. Germline-derived CDR1 and CDR2 are MGHRA and YSYEKL. CDR3 nucleotides: TGCGCCAGCAGCCAAGATCCGCCGGGTTTCGAGGAGAATGAGCAGTTCTTC. It is translated as CASSQDPPGFEENEQFF.

The CDR3 loop reads CASSSGTGAPYEQYF. The CDR3 DNA follows: TGTGCCAGCAGCTCCGGGACAGGGGCCCCCTACGAGCAGTACTTC. The V and J genes are TRBV13 and TRBJ2-5; 10 bases agree with TRBD1. The better agreement between TRBJ2-7 and the DNA end casts doubt on the J call. The CDR3 extends over 15 amino acids. From germline, CDR1 is PRHDT and CDR2 FYEKMQ (reference sequence).

CDR3 bases: TGCAGCGTGGCCGGACAGGAGAACTATGGCTACACCTTC. Amino acid sequence: CSVAGQENYGYTF. This sequence joins TRBV29-1 and TRBJ1-2; 7 bases map to TRBD1. CDR1 and CDR2 (germline): SQVTM, ANQGSEA. The CDR3 has 13 amino acids. After removal of 6 bases from V and 2 bases from J, the junction contained 6 bases not matched to a gene.

This clone appeared once. The chain couples TRBV4-1 to TRBJ2-7; no reliable D call. The CDR3 is 15 residues long. Germline V gives CDR1 MGHRA, CDR2 YSYEKL. V was pared by 0 bases and J by 4 bases, with 13 bases between. The CDR3 DNA follows: TGCGCCAGCAGCCAAGATGGCAAACCCAGTTACGAGCAGTACTTC. It specifies CASSQDGKPSYEQYF.

The chain couples TRBV19 to TRBJ1-2; TRBD1 agrees at 8 bases. This CDR3 is 14 amino acids long. The V segment lost 5 bases and the J segment 4 bases; nucleotides outside the gene matches: 6. CDR1 and CDR2 from the germline V gene are LNHDA and SQIVND (reference sequence). The CDR3 DNA is TGTGCCAGTAGTCCCTCGACAGGGGTCTATGGCTACACCTTC. Amino acids: CASSPSTGVYGYTF.